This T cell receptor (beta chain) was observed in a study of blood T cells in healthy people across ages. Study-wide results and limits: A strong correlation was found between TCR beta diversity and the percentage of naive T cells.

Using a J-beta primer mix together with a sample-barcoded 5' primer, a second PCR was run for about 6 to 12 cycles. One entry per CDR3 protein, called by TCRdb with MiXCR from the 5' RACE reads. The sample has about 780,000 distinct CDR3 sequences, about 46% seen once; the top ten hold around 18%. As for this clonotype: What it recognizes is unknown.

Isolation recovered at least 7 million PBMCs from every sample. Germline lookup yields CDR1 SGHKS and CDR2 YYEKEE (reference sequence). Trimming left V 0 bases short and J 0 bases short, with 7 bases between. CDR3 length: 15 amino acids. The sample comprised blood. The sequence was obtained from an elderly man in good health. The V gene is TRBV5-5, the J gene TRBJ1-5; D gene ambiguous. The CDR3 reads CASSLAVVSNQPQHF. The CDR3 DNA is TGTGCCAGCAGCTTGGCGGTGGTTAGCAATCAGCCCCAGCATTTT.